This T cell receptor beta chain was sequenced during a study of Ad26.COV2.S vaccination and SARS-CoV-2 variants. The length of the CDR3 is 13 residues. Trimming removed 3 bases from V and 10 bases from J, with 18 bases in between. Germline-derived CDR1 and CDR2 are GTSNPN and SVGIG (reference sequence). The table came from immunoSEQ multiplex PCR; TCRdb's copy has only in-frame clones and leaves some out. The data hold 440,000 or so clones, with 92% observed a single time. Treatment of the sample: 19 received Ad26.COV2.S at low or high dose, single or two shots; five or six received placebo; per-sample allocation not given. Sampling took place 63 days after the first vaccine or placebo injection.

V gene TRBV30 combines with J gene TRBJ1-2; possible D gene TRBD1, 5 bases. The receptor was isolated from a person aged 18 to 59 who received the Ad26.COV2.S COVID-19 vaccine or a placebo. Here the sequenced sample was peripheral blood, taken in a trial of Ad26.COV2.S vaccine versus placebo. CDR3 sequence: CAWSFGAGTLYTF. The CDR3 nucleotides are TGTGCCTGGAGCTTTGGGGCAGGGACCCTCTACACCTTC.